The entry below gives a single T cell receptor (beta chain) sequence along with its context. Other DNA sequences in the sample encode the same CDR3. Data came from immunoSEQ multiplex PCR; TCRdb stores just in-frame clones and leaves some out. The sample records under 200,000 clones, around nine tenths being singletons. The source of the sample is a study of blood T cell repertoires in COVID-19. Background on the study: COVID-19 samples collected from the United States, Italy and Spain covered acute and convalescent phases. From T cells, B-cell-depleted T cells, or PBMCs came the material, which was cDNA or gDNA.

V was shortened by 3 bases and J by 0 bases, with 11 bases between the two germline ends. In germline, CDR1 is LNHDA, CDR2 SQIVND (reference sequence). This CDR3 spans 15 amino acids. The receptor comes from a man aged 65 to 79 with active or convalescent COVID-19. Sequences were obtained from peripheral blood. V and J are TRBV19 and TRBJ2-5, with D possibly being TRBD2 (5 bases). CDR3: CASSIGGGYQETQYF. CDR3 DNA sequence: TGTGCCAGTAGTATTGGAGGAGGTTACCAAGAGACCCAGTACTTC.